This T cell receptor (beta chain) was observed in a study of breast tumors, draining lymph nodes, adjacent tissues. Broader study findings: Tumors had less TCR diversity than lymph nodes, more than nontumor tissue. That most tumor T cells come from lymph nodes remained unproven.

Comments on this clonotype: The antigen is undetermined.

TCRdb recomputed calls from the multiplex PCR reads with MiXCR, one row per CDR3 protein. The table has roughly 70,000 distinct CDR3 sequences, approximately 47% seen once; the top ten hold 8.4%. This CDR3 is built from 15 residues. Germline V CDR1 and CDR2: SEHNR, FQNEAQ (reference sequence). Trimming cost V 3 bases and J 1 base, with 12 bases left between them. Sequencing used breast tumor tissue. This chain connects TRBV7-9 to TRBJ1-1, with D possibly matching TRBD1 (5 bases). The TCR comes from a female donor with breast cancer. Some clones in this sample may be carry-over from other donors' samples. Written as DNA, the CDR3 is TGTGCCAGCAGCTTTGACTTAGGACAGAACACTGAAGCTTTCTTT. It encodes CASSFDLGQNTEAFF.